The 2 T cell receptor beta chains in this list originate from one sample, sequenced in a study of OX40 agonist ivuxolimab in advanced cancers. Some clones are missing from TCRdb's copy, which holds only in-frame ones; the method was immunoSEQ multiplex PCR. The sample lists approximately 67,000 clones, 90% to 95% occurring once. The source material was CD4+ or CD8+ T cells sorted from blood, sampled in a trial of the OX40 agonist ivuxolimab. The receptors were gathered from an adult with an advanced solid tumor such as melanoma, head and neck, liver or kidney cancer.

The chain carries TRBV18 and TRBJ2-5; D is perhaps TRBD1 (6 bases). CDR3 size: 13 residues. The V end lost 4 bases, the J end lost 1 base, and 7 bases lay between the germline ends. Looked up from germline, CDR1 is KGHSH and CDR2 is LQKENI. This CDR3 is CASSRDTQETQYF. CDR3 nucleotides: TGTGCCAGCTCACGGGACACCCAAGAGACCCAGTACTTC.

The J gene is TRBJ2-3, the V gene TRBV7-3; 8 bases agree with TRBD2. The J segment lost 4 bases and the V segment lost 2 bases, leaving 11 bases of the junction unmatched. This CDR3 spans 17 amino acids. In germline, CDR1 is SGHTA, CDR2 FQGTGA. CDR3 sequence reads: CASSLVGGGHNADTQYF. Here the CDR3 DNA reads TGTGCCAGCAGCTTAGTGGGCGGGGGGCACAACGCAGATACGCAGTATTTT.